This TCR beta chain was recovered during a study of blood T cells in healthy people across ages. The CDR3 has 15 amino acids. Trimming shortened V by 3 bases and J by 2 bases, and 13 bases separated the two germline ends. This clonotype was recorded many times. Combining a sample-barcoded 5' primer with a J-beta primer mix, a second PCR ran for roughly 7 to 12 cycles. TCRdb re-called the 5' RACE reads with MiXCR, one entry per CDR3 protein. Of just under 900,000 distinct CDR3 sequences listed, 29% are singletons. The sequencing sample was made of blood. The sequence was collected from a woman older than 75 in good health. The rearrangement links TRBV12-3 or TRBV12-4 to TRBJ2-5; D gene unclear. The CDR3 spells CASSLGRVTQETQYF. Written as DNA, the CDR3 is TGTGCCAGCAGTTTGGGCAGAGTAACACAAGAGACCCAGTACTTC.